This T cell receptor beta chain stems from a study of blood T cell repertoires in COVID-19. Methods used by the authors: Estimates of nucleated cell counts were drawn from the amplification of reference gene primers. The assay was immunoSEQ multiplex PCR, and TCRdb's table has in-frame clones only and misses some. The D gene and trimming were derived from the DNA, and the V and J assignments and clone size from that table. The sample contains some 73,000 clones, under 90% of which appear only once. The receptor's source is a woman aged 55 to 70 with acute or convalescent COVID-19. The sequencing sample was made of peripheral blood.

CDR3 in amino acids: CASSLTSGSGSGSEQFF. Written as DNA, the CDR3 is TGTGCCAGCAGCTTAACATCCGGTAGCGGGAGCGGTAGTGAGCAGTTCTTC. The chain has TRBV7-3 and TRBJ2-1; 9 bases match TRBD2. Germline V gene sequence: CDR1 SGHTA, CDR2 FQGTGA. Unmatched junction bases numbered 12, after V lost 0 bases and J lost 9 bases. This CDR3 region has 17 residues.